The entry below gives a single TCR beta chain sequence along with its context. It lacks a known antigen. One base away there is no much larger clone; base qualities are not given. TCRbeta CDR3 regions were amplified from genomic DNA by means of the immunoSEQ Assay, a bias-controlled multiplex PCR. The authors' analysis ran thus. Nucleated cell counts per sample were estimated from amplification of reference gene primers within the assay. To quantify the absolute abundance of each unique TCRbeta CDR3 rearrangement, sequence reads were collapsed and filtered. For each sample, productive Simpson clonality was calculated by taking the square root of Simpson's diversity index across productive rearrangements. TCRdb holds this immuneACCESS table with in-frame rearrangements only. Some clones are missing; in checked studies, unresolved V genes explain under half, and the rest has no known cause. V and J calls and clone size are as listed in that table; D and trimming were resolved from the DNA. For this sample there are about 150,000 clones; roughly 90% appear just once. The leading ten clones occupy under 2% of the sample.

V is cut back by 4 bases and J by 1 base, with 7 bases in the junction unmatched. Measured from the cysteine to the phenylalanine, the CDR3 is 16 residues long. CDR3 DNA only is kept here, 48 bases in frame from base 1. The germline V gene (reference sequence) sets CDR1 to LGHDT and CDR2 to YNNKEL. The collaborating institutions used their own protocols to collect whole blood in K2EDTA tubes. For TCRbeta analysis, collaborators shipped samples in one of three forms: frozen whole blood, isolated PBMCs, or DNA extracted from either of those sample types. The record originates from a study of blood T cell repertoires in COVID-19 (dated by TCRdb to 2020 to 2021). For context, the study as a whole: The collaborator samples originated in the United States, Italy and Spain and spanned the acute and convalescent phases of COVID-19. The prospective study material was composed of cDNA or gDNA derived from T cells, B-cell-depleted T cells, or PBMCs. The dataset comprised deeply sampled blood TCRbeta repertoires from subjects exposed to, actively infected with, or recovered from COVID-19. The repertoires were released in a freely available public database meant as a resource for research on the immune response to SARS-CoV-2. Samples came from the ongoing ImmuneRACE study (first 160 participants) plus 1,254 subjects from 6 global collaborators. The sample metadata nearly always contained a de-identified subject ID, COVID-19 status, age in years and sex. Where available, HLA class I and class II types were obtained from metadata supplied by the sample provider rather than from assay-based typing.

What the research found in general, with its limitations: The quantity of clinical and demographic metadata differed by source and by participant and was supplied without curation.

This TCR came from a human donor in a cohort sampled during active COVID-19. Source material: peripheral blood. Here the chain combines TRBV3-1 (or the pseudogene TRBV3-2) and TRBJ2-3, with 8 middle bases fitting TRBD2. For the CDR3, the sequence is CASSPAGGGGTDTQYF. The DNA reads TGTGCCAGCAGCCCGGCGGGGGGCGGGGGCACAGATACGCAGTATTTT.